A single sample is the source of the 29 T cell receptor beta chains below, sequenced in a study of blood T cell repertoires in COVID-19. The assay was immunoSEQ multiplex PCR, and TCRdb's table has in-frame clones only and misses some. In the table there are 55,000 to 70,000 clones, approximately 90% of which are singletons. Sequencing input: peripheral blood. Receptors were obtained from a woman between 50 and 59 years old with COVID-19, enrolled during active disease.

The chain joins TRBV7-3 to TRBJ2-3; 10 positions agree with TRBD2. The CDR3 loop spans 18 amino acids. After removal of 5 bases from V and 1 base from J, the junction contained 12 bases not matched to a gene. Germline V gives CDR1 SGHTA, CDR2 FQGTGA. CDR3 in amino acids: CASSPGTSVNRRTDTQYF. The CDR3 DNA follows: TGTGCCAGCAGCCCGGGGACTAGCGTCAATCGACGCACAGATACGCAGTATTTT.

V and J are TRBV30 and TRBJ1-2, with 9 positions matching TRBD1. Looked up from germline, CDR1 is GTSNPN and CDR2 is SVGIG (reference sequence). The CDR3 is made up of 15 amino acids. The J segment lost 8 bases and the V segment lost 0 bases, leaving 10 bases of the junction unmatched. The CDR3 region is CAWSVRDRALGGYTF. The CDR3 DNA reads as TGTGCCTGGAGTGTACGGGACAGGGCTTTAGGGGGCTACACCTTC.

This clone was recorded once. The J gene is TRBJ1-4, the V gene TRBV28; TRBD1 aligns across 11 bases. The CDR3 totals 17 residues. J was trimmed by 0 bases and V by 3 bases; bases with no gene match: 3. Germline lookup yields CDR1 MDHEN and CDR2 SYDVKM. This CDR3 is CASSFRGQGATNEKLFF. As DNA, the CDR3 is TGTGCCAGCAGTTTCAGGGGACAGGGGGCAACTAATGAAAAACTGTTTTTT.

The gene calls are TRBV2 and TRBJ2-5; D is perhaps TRBD1 (6 bases). Deletions cut 5 bases from V and 4 bases from J, with 14 bases between. The CDR3 sequence is 14 residues long. Germline CDR1 SNHLY, CDR2 FYNNEI. The CDR3 DNA reads TGTGCCAGCAGTTTGGGACAACTAAGAGAGACCCAGTACTTC. As protein: CASSLGQLRETQYF.

The rearrangement joins TRBV19 to TRBJ1-5; 7 bases line up with TRBD1. Trimming at V came to 5 bases and at J to 0 bases, leaving 7 bases not matched to a gene. The CDR3 covers 16 residues. Looked up from germline, CDR1 is LNHDA and CDR2 is SQIVND (reference sequence). The CDR3 region has the DNA TGTGCCAGTAGTTTCTCCAGGGGGACTAGCAATCAGCCCCAGCATTTT. Its protein product is CASSFSRGTSNQPQHF.

The gene calls are TRBV6-1 and TRBJ1-6; D perhaps matches TRBD1 (6 bases). The CDR3 sequence is 15 residues long. CDR1 and CDR2 from the germline V gene are MNHNS and SASEGT. V was shortened by 5 bases and J by 9 bases, with 17 bases between the two germline ends. Written as DNA, the CDR3 is TGTGCCAGCAGTTTCCGGGACATCAGGGGTTCACCCCTCCACTTT. This gives the protein CASSFRDIRGSPLHF.

The V and J genes are TRBV28 and TRBJ2-5; 9 nucleotides agree with TRBD2. Germline V gene data show CDR1 as MDHEN and CDR2 as SYDVKM. J gave up 0 bases and V 5 bases, and 1 base lay outside the gene matches. CDR3 length: 14 residues. The CDR3 bases are TGTGCCAGCAGTCGACTAGCGGACCAAGAGACCCAGTACTTC. Translated, it gives CASSRLADQETQYF.

A remark on this clone: At one end the junction does not follow the germline gene, possibly because of a read error. The chain joins TRBV27 to TRBJ1-1; TRBD1 matches at 7 bases. CDR1 and CDR2 (germline): MNHEY, SMNVEV (reference sequence). This CDR3 region has 13 residues. The DNA of the CDR3 is TGTGCCAGCATTAAACAGGGGAACTCTGAAGCTTTCTTT. Translation: CASIKQGNSEAFF.

The chain joins TRBV9 to TRBJ2-3; TRBD2 matches at 8 bases. The trim removed 4 bases at V and 1 base at J, leaving 8 bases unmatched. This CDR3 has 16 residues. CDR1 and CDR2 from the germline V gene are SGDLS and YYNGEE. The CDR3 spells CASSSGGAPGTDTQYF. The CDR3 nucleotides read TGTGCCAGCAGCTCGGGGGGGGCCCCGGGCACAGATACGCAGTATTTT. Full variable domain (outside the CDR3, taken from reference TRBV9 and TRBJ2-3): DSGVTQTPKHLITATGQRVTLRCSPRSGDLSVYWYQQSLDQGLQFLIQYYNGEERAKGNILERFSAQQFPDLHSELNLSSLELGDSALYFCASSSGGAPGTDTQYFGPGTRLTVL.

The J gene is TRBJ1-6, the V gene TRBV30; D is possibly TRBD1 (5 bases). V lost 4 bases and J lost 7, with 14 bases in between. The V gene's germline CDR1 is GTSNPN and CDR2 SVGIG (reference sequence). This CDR3 region has 14 residues. CDR3 nucleotides: TGTGCCTGGATTGAATCAGGGTTCAATTCACCCCTCCACTTT. Protein: CAWIESGFNSPLHF. Based on the CDR3 plus reference TRBV30 and TRBJ1-6, the full variable domain is SQTIHQWPATLVQPVGSPLSLECTVEGTSNPNLYWYRQAAGRGLQLLFYSVGIGQISSEVPQNLSASRPQDRQFILSSKKLLLSDSGFYLCAWIESGFNSPLHFGNGTRLTVT.

The CDR3 bases are TGCGCCAGCAATTCCGGTAATTACGAGCAGTACTTC. Translation: CASNSGNYEQYF. The rearrangement joins TRBV10-1 to TRBJ2-7; no reliable D call. Germline loops: CDR1 WNHNN, CDR2 SYGVQD (reference sequence). This CDR3 contains 12 residues. V was shortened by 7 bases and J by 4 bases, with 11 bases between the two germline ends.

This clone was seen at least ten times. V usage is TRBV19 and J usage is TRBJ2-1, with 9 bases fitting TRBD2. CDR1 and CDR2 from the germline V gene are LNHDA and SQIVND (reference sequence). The length of the CDR3 is 13 residues. The trim removed 6 bases at V and 6 bases at J, leaving 3 bases unmatched. The CDR3 is CASRLGLANEQFF. As DNA, the CDR3 is TGTGCCAGTAGATTGGGACTAGCCAATGAGCAGTTCTTC.

The chain joins TRBV3-1 (or the pseudogene TRBV3-2) to TRBJ2-1; D is unresolved. Germline-derived CDR1 and CDR2 are LGHDT and YNNKEL (reference sequence). Trimming cost V 0 bases and J 7 bases, with 19 bases left between them. The CDR3 is 17 amino acids. The CDR3 reads CASSQEGSVPSLNEQFF. The CDR3 DNA sequence: TGTGCCAGCAGCCAAGAAGGCAGTGTCCCCTCACTAAATGAGCAGTTCTTC.

The chain combines TRBV6-5 with TRBJ2-1; TRBD2 matches 13 bases. J was trimmed by 6 bases and V by 6 bases; bases with no gene match: 5. The germline CDR1 and CDR2 sequences are MNHEY and SVGAGI. The CDR3 has 15 amino acids. This CDR3 is CASSVGTSGVNEQFF. As DNA, the CDR3 is TGTGCCAGCAGCGTCGGGACTAGCGGGGTCAATGAGCAGTTCTTC.

The chain employs TRBV9 and TRBJ2-5, with 8 positions matching TRBD2. The CDR3 has 14 residues. Trimming cost V 4 bases and J 6 bases; bases outside gene matches: 8. CDR1 is SGDLS and CDR2 is YYNGEE in the germline V gene. CDR3 bases: TGTGCCAGCAGCTCAGGGACTAGGGGAAAGACCCAGTACTTC. Translating it yields CASSSGTRGKTQYF.

This chain links TRBV20-1 with TRBJ2-1; 11 nucleotides align to TRBD2. From germline, CDR1 is DFQATT and CDR2 SNEGSKA (reference sequence). The CDR3 length is 17 residues. J gave up 2 bases and V 3 bases, and 9 bases lay outside the gene matches. Written as DNA, the CDR3 is TGCAGTGCTAGTTCTAATTTAGCGGGAGGGACCTACAATGAGCAGTTCTTC. Encoded protein: CSASSNLAGGTYNEQFF.

This rearrangement joins TRBV30 to TRBJ2-1; no clear D gene. Germline assignment: CDR1 GTSNPN and CDR2 SVGIG (reference sequence). V lost 8 bases and J lost 12, with 17 bases in between. The CDR3 is 11 residues long. The CDR3 region has the DNA TGTGCCGCGAGCCTAGGATTGAGGCAGTTCTTC. This sequence encodes CAASLGLRQFF.

The rearrangement uses TRBV5-1 and TRBJ2-6, with D perhaps TRBD2 (5 bases). Germline V gene data show CDR1 as SGHRS and CDR2 as YFSETQ. The V gene lost 0 bases and the J gene lost 2 bases, with 12 bases spanning the gap. The CDR3 runs 17 residues. The CDR3 sequence is CASSLVSVGAGANVLTF. The CDR3 DNA reads TGCGCCAGCAGCTTGGTTTCGGTCGGGGCTGGGGCCAACGTCCTGACTTTC.

The chain couples TRBV5-4 to TRBJ2-5; D is unresolved. The CDR3 loop spans 13 amino acids. Trimming stripped 0 bases from V and 4 bases from J, with 7 bases between. Germline V CDR1 and CDR2: SGHNT, YYREEE (reference sequence). The CDR3 sequence is CASSLGLTETQYF. The CDR3 bases are TGTGCCAGCAGCTTGGGACTGACAGAGACCCAGTACTTC.

J is TRBJ2-1 and V is TRBV27, with D possibly being TRBD2 (5 bases). The CDR3 contains 14 residues. Trimming removed 1 base at V and 8 bases at J, with 12 bases between. The germline CDR1 and CDR2 sequences are MNHEY and SMNVEV (reference sequence). The DNA for the CDR3 is TGTGCCAGCAGTTTATGGGTCGGGCGGGATGAGCAGTTCTTC. It codes for CASSLWVGRDEQFF.

This chain joins TRBV27 and TRBJ2-1; 9 nucleotides align to TRBD2. CDR3 length equals 15 residues. Trimming took 7 bases from V and 6 from J; bases not matched to a gene: 10. Germline CDR1 is MNHEY and CDR2 is SMNVEV (reference sequence). CDR3 nucleotide sequence: TGTGCCAGCATATTCAATAGCGGGAGTATCAATGAGCAGTTCTTC. As protein: CASIFNSGSINEQFF.

This chain joins TRBV7-2 and TRBJ2-1; 9 bases line up with TRBD2. In germline, CDR1 is SGHTA, CDR2 FQGNSA. The CDR3 consists of 15 residues. Trimming cost V 1 base and J 5 bases; bases outside gene matches: 3. CDR3 in DNA: TGTGCCAGCAGCTTAGTGACTAGCGGAAACAATGAGCAGTTCTTC. Amino acids: CASSLVTSGNNEQFF.

The chain has TRBV5-1 and TRBJ2-7, with TRBD2 matching 10 bases. Germline CDR1 is SGHRS and CDR2 is YFSETQ. The trim removed 0 bases at V and 3 bases at J, leaving 0 bases unmatched. The CDR3 contains 14 residues. The CDR3: CASSLVAGGYEQYF. The CDR3 DNA sequence: TGCGCCAGCAGCTTGGTAGCGGGGGGCTACGAGCAGTACTTC. Looking up the rest from reference TRBV5-1 and TRBJ2-7 gives the full variable domain: KAGVTQTPRYLIKTRGQQVTLSCSPISGHRSVSWYQQTPGQGLQFLFEYFSETQRNKGNFPGRFSGRQFSNSRSEMNVSTLELGDSALYLCASSLVAGGYEQYFGPGTRLTVT.

The chain recombines TRBV14 with TRBJ2-3; possibly TRBD1 for D (6 bases). CDR1 and CDR2 (germline): SGHDN, FVKESK. This CDR3 has 16 amino acids. Trimming removed 4 bases from V and 4 bases from J, with 18 bases in between. The CDR3 protein is CASSPSRGYSPDTQYF. CDR3 nucleotides: TGTGCCAGCAGCCCGAGCAGGGGCTATTCTCCAGATACGCAGTATTTT.

The chain links TRBV29-1 to TRBJ2-1, with TRBD2 matching over 14 bases. This CDR3 has 14 residues. Trimming cost V 3 bases and J 14 bases; bases outside gene matches: 9. Germline CDR1 reads SQVTM; CDR2 reads ANQGSEA. The CDR3 sequence: CSVEGPGLAGVKFF. DNA for the CDR3: TGCAGCGTTGAGGGTCCGGGACTAGCGGGAGTTAAGTTCTTC.

The CDR3 DNA reads as TGTGCCAGCAGCGCAACTCGGGCGGGAGGCTACAATGAGCAGTTCTTC. Amino acids: CASSATRAGGYNEQFF. The chain couples TRBV9 to TRBJ2-1; 8 bases line up with TRBD2. J gave up 3 bases and V 3 bases, and 8 bases lay outside the gene matches. CDR3 length: 16 amino acids. CDR1 and CDR2 (germline): SGDLS, YYNGEE.

DNA for the CDR3: TGTGCCAGAAGCCCTTCAGGGCTCCGGTTCCAGGGGGACAACACGGAGAATGAGCAGTTCTTC. Encoded protein: CARSPSGLRFQGDNTENEQFF. The V call is TRBV5-3, the J call TRBJ2-1; 7 bases align to TRBD1. TRBV5-3 is treated as an ORF (open reading frame) with a function not yet certain. The CDR3 sequence is 21 residues long. V shed 4 bases, J shed 7 bases, and the junction held 29 bases outside the gene matches.

The gene calls are TRBV9 and TRBJ2-1; D is possibly TRBD1 (5 bases). The length of the CDR3 is 16 residues. V gave up 1 base and J gave up 1 base, with 12 bases separating them. Germline-derived CDR1 and CDR2 are SGDLS and YYNGEE. As DNA, the CDR3 is TGTGCCAGCAGCGTACGCCTATCAGGGTCCTACAATGAGCAGTTCTTC. It translates to CASSVRLSGSYNEQFF. The whole variable domain, remainder taken from reference TRBV9 and TRBJ2-1, is DSGVTQTPKHLITATGQRVTLRCSPRSGDLSVYWYQQSLDQGLQFLIQYYNGEERAKGNILERFSAQQFPDLHSELNLSSLELGDSALYFCASSVRLSGSYNEQFFGPGTRLTVL.

Remarks on this clone: The same CDR3 arises from other DNA sequences in this sample as well. The chain links TRBV18 to TRBJ2-3; 10 bases align to TRBD2. In germline, CDR1 is KGHSH, CDR2 LQKENI. J gave up 4 bases and V 3 bases, and 7 bases lay outside the gene matches. The CDR3 runs 16 residues. In DNA form, the CDR3 reads TGTGCCAGCTCACCCCTAGCGGGAGCAGGGGCAGATACGCAGTATTTT. The encoded protein is CASSPLAGAGADTQYF.